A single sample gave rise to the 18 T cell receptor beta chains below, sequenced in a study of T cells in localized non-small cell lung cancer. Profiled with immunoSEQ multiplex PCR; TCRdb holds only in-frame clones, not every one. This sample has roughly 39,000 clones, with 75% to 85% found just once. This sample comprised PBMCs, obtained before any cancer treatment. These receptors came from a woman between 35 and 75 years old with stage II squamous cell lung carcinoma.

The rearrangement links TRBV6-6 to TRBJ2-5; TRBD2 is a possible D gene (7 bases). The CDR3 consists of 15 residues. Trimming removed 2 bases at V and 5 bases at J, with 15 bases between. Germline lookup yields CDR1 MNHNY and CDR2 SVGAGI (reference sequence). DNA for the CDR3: TGTGCCAGCAGTTACCGGGGGGCCGGTGGGGAGACCCAGTACTTC. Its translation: CASSYRGAGGETQYF.

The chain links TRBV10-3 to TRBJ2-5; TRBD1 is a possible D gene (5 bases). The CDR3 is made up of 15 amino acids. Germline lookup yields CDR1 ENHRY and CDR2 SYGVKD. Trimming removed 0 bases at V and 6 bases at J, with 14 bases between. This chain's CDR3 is CAISESGGSGKTQYF. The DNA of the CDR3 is TGTGCCATCAGTGAGTCCGGTGGGTCAGGGAAGACCCAGTACTTC.

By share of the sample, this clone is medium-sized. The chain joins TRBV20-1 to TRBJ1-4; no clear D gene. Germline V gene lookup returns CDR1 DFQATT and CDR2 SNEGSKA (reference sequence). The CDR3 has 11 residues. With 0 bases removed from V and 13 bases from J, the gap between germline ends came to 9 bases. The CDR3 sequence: CSARDAYGLFF. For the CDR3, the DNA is TGCAGTGCTAGAGATGCGTACGGACTGTTTTTT.

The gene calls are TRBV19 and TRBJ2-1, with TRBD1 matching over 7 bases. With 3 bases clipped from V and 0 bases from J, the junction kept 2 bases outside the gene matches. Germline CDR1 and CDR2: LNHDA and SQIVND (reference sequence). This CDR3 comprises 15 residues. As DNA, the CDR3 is TGTGCCAGTAGTATCGACAGGGACTCCTACAATGAGCAGTTCTTC. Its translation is CASSIDRDSYNEQFF. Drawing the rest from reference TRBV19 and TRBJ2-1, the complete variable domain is DGGITQSPKYLFRKEGQNVTLSCEQNLNHDAMYWYRQDPGQGLRLIYYSQIVNDFQKGDIAEGYSVSREKKESFPLTVTSAQKNPTAFYLCASSIDRDSYNEQFFGPGTRLTVL.

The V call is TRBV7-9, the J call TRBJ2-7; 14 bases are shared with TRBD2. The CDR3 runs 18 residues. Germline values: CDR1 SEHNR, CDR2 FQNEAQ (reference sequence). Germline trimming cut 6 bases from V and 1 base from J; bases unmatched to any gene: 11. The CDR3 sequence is CASSADGTSGSDSYEQYF. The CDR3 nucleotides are TGTGCCAGCAGTGCCGACGGGACTAGCGGGAGTGATTCCTACGAGCAGTACTTC.

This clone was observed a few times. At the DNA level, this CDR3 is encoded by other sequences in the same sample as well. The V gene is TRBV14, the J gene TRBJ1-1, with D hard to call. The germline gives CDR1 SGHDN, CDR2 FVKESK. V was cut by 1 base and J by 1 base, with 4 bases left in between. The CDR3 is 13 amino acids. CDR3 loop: CASSQARNTEAFF. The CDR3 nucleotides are TGTGCCAGCAGCCAAGCGAGGAACACTGAAGCTTTCTTT.

This chain's CDR3 is CASSPQARYEQYF. The CDR3 region has the DNA TGTGCCAGCAGCCCCCAAGCACGTTACGAGCAGTACTTC. The chain recombines TRBV7-9 with TRBJ2-7, with D hard to call. The CDR3 contains 13 residues. Trimming pared 5 bases from V and 4 bases from J, leaving 12 bases between. Germline V gives CDR1 SEHNR, CDR2 FQNEAQ (reference sequence). Drawing the rest from reference TRBV7-9 and TRBJ2-7, the complete variable domain is DTGVSQNPRHKITKRGQNVTFRCDPISEHNRLYWYRQTLGQGPEFLTYFQNEAQLEKSRLLSDRFSAERPKGSFSTLEIQRTEQGDSAMYLCASSPQARYEQYFGPGTRLTVT.

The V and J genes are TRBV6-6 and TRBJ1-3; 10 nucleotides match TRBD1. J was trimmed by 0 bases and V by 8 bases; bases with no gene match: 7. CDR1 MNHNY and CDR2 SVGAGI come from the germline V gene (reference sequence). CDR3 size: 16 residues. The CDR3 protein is CASRGQGVHSGNTIYF. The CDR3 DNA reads TGTGCCAGCCGTGGACAGGGGGTACACTCTGGAAACACCATATATTTT.

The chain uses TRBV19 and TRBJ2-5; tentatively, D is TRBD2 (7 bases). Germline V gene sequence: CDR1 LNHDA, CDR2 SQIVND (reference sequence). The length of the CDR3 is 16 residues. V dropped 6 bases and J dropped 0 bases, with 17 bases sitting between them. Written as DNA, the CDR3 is TGTGCCAGTAGAGCCGATAGAGGGGGGGACCAAGAGACCCAGTACTTC. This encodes CASRADRGGDQETQYF. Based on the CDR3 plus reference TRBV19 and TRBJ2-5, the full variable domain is DGGITQSPKYLFRKEGQNVTLSCEQNLNHDAMYWYRQDPGQGLRLIYYSQIVNDFQKGDIAEGYSVSREKKESFPLTVTSAQKNPTAFYLCASRADRGGDQETQYFGPGTRLLVL.

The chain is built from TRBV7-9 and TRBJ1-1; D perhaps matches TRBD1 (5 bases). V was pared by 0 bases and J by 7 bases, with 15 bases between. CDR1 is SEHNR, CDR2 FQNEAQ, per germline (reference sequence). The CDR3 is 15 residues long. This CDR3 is CASSLAQGQPLEAFF. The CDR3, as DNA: TGTGCCAGCAGCTTAGCCCAGGGCCAGCCCCTTGAAGCTTTCTTT.

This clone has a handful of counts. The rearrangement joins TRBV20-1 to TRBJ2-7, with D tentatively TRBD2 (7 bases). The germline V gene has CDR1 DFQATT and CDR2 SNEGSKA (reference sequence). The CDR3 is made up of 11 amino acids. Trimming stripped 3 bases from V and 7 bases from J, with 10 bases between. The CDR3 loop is CSARSGTEQYV. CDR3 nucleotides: TGCAGTGCTAGGAGCGGGACAGAGCAGTACGTC.

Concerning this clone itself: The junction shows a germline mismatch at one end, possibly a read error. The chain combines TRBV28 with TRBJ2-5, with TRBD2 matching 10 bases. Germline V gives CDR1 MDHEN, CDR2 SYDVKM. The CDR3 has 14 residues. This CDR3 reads CASSFRTSGTGLHF. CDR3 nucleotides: TGTGCCAGCAGTTTCAGGACTAGCGGTACCGGCCTGCACTTC.

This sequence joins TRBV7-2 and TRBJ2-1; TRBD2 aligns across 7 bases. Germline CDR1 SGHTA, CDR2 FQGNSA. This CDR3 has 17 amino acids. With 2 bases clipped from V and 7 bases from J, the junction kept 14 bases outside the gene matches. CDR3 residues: CASSLKGPGGQSNEQFF. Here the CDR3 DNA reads TGTGCCAGCAGCTTAAAGGGGCCGGGAGGTCAGAGTAATGAGCAGTTCTTC.

The CDR3 DNA sequence: TGTGCCAGCAGCCAGACGGGGCAGTTTAATGAAAAACTGTTTTTT. This sequence encodes CASSQTGQFNEKLFF. V is TRBV6-5 and J is TRBJ1-4; tentatively, D is TRBD1 (5 bases). Looked up from germline, CDR1 is MNHEY and CDR2 is SVGAGI. Trimming shortened V by 6 bases and J by 4 bases, and 15 bases separated the two germline ends. The CDR3 length is 15 residues.

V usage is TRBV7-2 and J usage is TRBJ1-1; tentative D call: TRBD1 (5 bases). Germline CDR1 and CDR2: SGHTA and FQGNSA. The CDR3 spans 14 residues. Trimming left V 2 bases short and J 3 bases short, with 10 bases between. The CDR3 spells CASSLQWGDTEAFF. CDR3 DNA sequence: TGTGCCAGCAGCTTACAGTGGGGGGACACTGAAGCTTTCTTT.

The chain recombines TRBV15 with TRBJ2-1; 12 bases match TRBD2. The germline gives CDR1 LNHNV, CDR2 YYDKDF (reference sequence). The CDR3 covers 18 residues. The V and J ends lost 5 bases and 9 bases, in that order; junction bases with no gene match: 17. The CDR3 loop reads CATSSYSPSGRAVGEQFF. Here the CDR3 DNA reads TGTGCCACCAGCTCTTATTCCCCTAGCGGGAGGGCCGTGGGTGAGCAGTTCTTC.

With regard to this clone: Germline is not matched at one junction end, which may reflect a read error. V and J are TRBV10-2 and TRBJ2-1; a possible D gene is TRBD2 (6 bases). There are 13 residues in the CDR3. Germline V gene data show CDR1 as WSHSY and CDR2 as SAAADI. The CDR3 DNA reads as TGCGCCACCCGGACTACCTCCTCCAATGAGCAGTTCTTC. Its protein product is CATRTTSSNEQFF.

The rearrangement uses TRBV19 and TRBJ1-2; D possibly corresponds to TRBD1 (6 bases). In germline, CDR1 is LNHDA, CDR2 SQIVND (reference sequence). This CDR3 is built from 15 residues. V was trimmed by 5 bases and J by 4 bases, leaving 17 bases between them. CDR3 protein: CASSRYGQNSYGYTF. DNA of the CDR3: TGTGCCAGTAGTCGATATGGACAGAACTCCTATGGCTACACCTTC. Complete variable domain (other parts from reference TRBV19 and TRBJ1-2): DGGITQSPKYLFRKEGQNVTLSCEQNLNHDAMYWYRQDPGQGLRLIYYSQIVNDFQKGDIAEGYSVSREKKESFPLTVTSAQKNPTAFYLCASSRYGQNSYGYTFGSGTRLTVV.